Each of the 4 T cell receptor beta chains below was sequenced from the same sample in a study of T cell changes during pregnancy in multiple sclerosis. The assay was immunoSEQ multiplex PCR, and TCRdb's table has in-frame clones only and misses some. This table has about 120,000 clones, 90% to 95% appearing once. The sequences come from peripheral blood, collected before pregnancy. The receptors derive from a female donor with multiple sclerosis, enrolled in a pregnancy study.

V gene TRBV6-5 combines with J gene TRBJ1-1; TRBD1 matches 9 bases. CDR1 is MNHEY and CDR2 is SVGAGI in the germline V gene. The V and J ends lost 6 bases and 5 bases, in that order; junction bases with no gene match: 7. The CDR3 runs to 14 residues. CDR3 in DNA: TGTGCCAGCAGACGAGACAGGGGGAGTACTGAAGCTTTCTTT. Its translation is CASRRDRGSTEAFF.

The chain couples TRBV7-8 to TRBJ2-1; tentative D call: TRBD2 (5 bases). V gave up 5 bases and J gave up 7 bases, with 12 bases separating them. Germline loops: CDR1 SGHVS, CDR2 FQNEAQ. The CDR3 spans 13 residues. CDR3 amino acids: CASSPSPINEQFF. CDR3 sequence (DNA): TGTGCCAGCAGCCCTAGCCCGATTAATGAGCAGTTCTTC.

The V and J genes are TRBV6-1 and TRBJ2-2; D gene uncertain. V was cut by 3 bases and J by 1 base, with 6 bases left in between. The CDR3 contains 14 residues. Germline V gives CDR1 MNHNS, CDR2 SASEGT. This CDR3 is CASSEAGNTGELFF. DNA for the CDR3: TGTGCCAGCAGTGAGGCAGGGAACACCGGGGAGCTGTTTTTT.

The CDR3 region has the DNA TGTGCCAGCAGTTTAGGGACAGGGGTCGCCTACGAGCAGTACTTC. This gives the protein CASSLGTGVAYEQYF. The chain links TRBV28 to TRBJ2-7, with TRBD1 matching 10 bases. J lost 2 bases, V lost 2 bases, and 3 bases had no gene match. The CDR3 sequence is 15 residues long. Germline V gene lookup returns CDR1 MDHEN and CDR2 SYDVKM.